A selection of T cell receptor beta chains follows, all from one sample in a study of blood T cell repertoires in COVID-19. The assay was immunoSEQ multiplex PCR, and TCRdb's table has in-frame clones only and misses some. The profile shows about 270,000 clones, 65% to 90% of them singletons. Material: PBMCs or T cells enriched from blood (not recorded which). These receptors all come from a man aged 18 to 30 who had recovered from COVID-19. CDR3s include the opening cysteine and the closing phenylalanine or tryptophan. The order of the fields is V gene, clone size, J gene, D gene, CDR3 protein, CDR3 DNA. A D gene is named only where the DNA matches it firmly. Some rows have no size entry. The others give once, few or many, or a class for an expanded clone.

V: TRBV30
size: -
J: TRBJ1-1
D: -
CDR3: CAWSVRVGITEAFF
DNA: TGTGCCTGGAGTGTACGGGTGGGTATCACTGAAGCTTTCTTT

V: TRBV7-8
size: -
J: TRBJ1-5
D: TRBD1
CDR3: CASSPRTGGPNQPQHF
DNA: TGTGCCAGCAGCCCCCGGACAGGGGGCCCTAATCAGCCCCAGCATTTT

V: TRBV30
size: -
J: TRBJ2-1
D: TRBD2
CDR3: CAHEREGYNEQFF
DNA: TGTGCTCACGAGCGGGAGGGGTACAATGAGCAGTTCTTC

V: TRBV5-6
size: few
J: TRBJ2-7
D: -
CDR3: CASSLARDYEQYF
DNA: TGTGCCAGCAGCTTGGCTCGGGACTACGAGCAGTACTTC

V: TRBV4-1
size: -
J: TRBJ1-2
D: -
CDR3: CASSQEGGGYTF
DNA: TGCGCCAGCAGCCAAGAGGGAGGTGGCTACACCTTC

V: TRBV6-5
size: -
J: TRBJ1-4
D: -
CDR3: CASSYGVPNEKLFF
DNA: TGTGCCAGCAGTTACGGAGTCCCTAATGAAAAACTGTTTTTT

V: TRBV4-2
size: -
J: TRBJ2-7
D: -
CDR3: CASSQVSVGEQYF
DNA: TGTGCCAGCAGCCAAGTTTCAGTTGGCGAGCAGTACTTC

V: TRBV6-5
size: -
J: TRBJ2-1
D: TRBD2
CDR3: CASSYSGSGTGNEQFF
DNA: TGTGCCAGCAGTTACTCAGGTAGCGGGACGGGCAATGAGCAGTTCTTC

V: TRBV29-1
size: -
J: TRBJ2-7
D: TRBD2
CDR3: CSVKREGRSYEQYF
DNA: TGCAGCGTAAAGCGGGAGGGCCGGTCCTACGAGCAGTACTTC

V: TRBV12-3/TRBV12-4
size: -
J: TRBJ1-1
D: TRBD1
CDR3: CASRTGADTEAFF
DNA: TGTGCCAGCAGGACAGGGGCCGACACTGAAGCTTTCTTT

V: TRBV19
size: -
J: TRBJ1-2
D: -
CDR3: CASSIEFAAGGYTF
DNA: TGTGCCAGTAGTATAGAATTCGCGGCGGGTGGCTACACCTTC

V: TRBV11-2
size: -
J: TRBJ1-6
D: TRBD1
CDR3: CASSPGQVLNSPLHF
DNA: TGTGCCAGCAGCCCCGGACAGGTGTTAAATTCACCCCTCCACTTT

V: TRBV19
size: -
J: TRBJ2-3
D: TRBD2
CDR3: CASSPRTSGSGDTQYF
DNA: TGTGCCAGTAGTCCCCGGACTAGCGGGAGTGGGGATACGCAGTATTTT

V: TRBV7-9
size: -
J: TRBJ2-2
D: -
CDR3: CASSPPRGANTGELFF
DNA: TGTGCCAGCAGCCCGCCGCGGGGCGCGAACACCGGGGAGCTGTTTTTT

V: TRBV19
size: once
J: TRBJ2-5
D: -
CDR3: CASSISGVQETQYF
DNA: TGTGCCAGTAGTATATCCGGAGTCCAAGAGACCCAGTACTTC

V: TRBV4-2
size: -
J: TRBJ2-7
D: TRBD2
CDR3: CASSQDPLAGGNNPYEQYF
DNA: TGTGCCAGCAGCCAAGATCCGCTAGCGGGGGGAAATAACCCCTACGAGCAGTACTTC

V: TRBV3-1/TRBV3-2
size: -
J: TRBJ1-1
D: -
CDR3: CASSQDRNTEAFF
DNA: TGTGCCAGCAGCCAAGACAGAAACACTGAAGCTTTCTTT

V: TRBV5-1
size: -
J: TRBJ2-6
D: -
CDR3: CASSLVGLNSGANVLTF
DNA: TGCGCCAGCAGCTTGGTGGGGCTGAACTCTGGGGCCAACGTCCTGACTTTC

V: TRBV10-3
size: -
J: TRBJ1-6
D: TRBD1
CDR3: CAISESGDRNSPLHF
DNA: TGTGCCATCAGTGAGTCGGGGGACAGAAATTCACCCCTCCACTTT

V: TRBV29-1
size: -
J: TRBJ1-5
D: TRBD1
CDR3: CSVGTVLGNQPQHF
DNA: TGCAGCGTGGGGACAGTGTTGGGCAATCAGCCCCAGCATTTT

V: TRBV7-9
size: -
J: TRBJ2-2
D: -
CDR3: CASSLVAVNTGELFF
DNA: TGTGCCAGCAGCTTAGTCGCGGTGAACACCGGGGAGCTGTTTTTT

V: TRBV15
size: -
J: TRBJ2-1
D: -
CDR3: CATSAGASYNEQFF
DNA: TGTGCCACCAGCGCAGGGGCTTCCTACAATGAGCAGTTCTTC

V: TRBV9
size: -
J: TRBJ2-7
D: -
CDR3: CASSLSGREQYF
DNA: TGTGCCAGCAGTCTATCCGGTAGAGAGCAGTACTTC

V: TRBV3-1/TRBV3-2
size: once
J: TRBJ2-2
D: TRBD1
CDR3: CASSPTGGRGTGELFF
DNA: TGTGCCAGCAGCCCGACAGGGGGCAGAGGCACCGGGGAGCTGTTTTTT

V: TRBV19
size: -
J: TRBJ1-2
D: -
CDR3: CASNSAGVNGYTF
DNA: TGTGCCAGTAATTCCGCGGGGGTCAATGGCTACACCTTC

V: TRBV27
size: -
J: TRBJ2-7
D: TRBD2
CDR3: CASTLTSGRREQYF
DNA: TGTGCCAGCACCTTGACTAGCGGGAGGCGCGAGCAGTACTTC

V: TRBV19
size: -
J: TRBJ1-5
D: -
CDR3: CASSIGPESQPQHF
DNA: TGTGCCAGTAGTATAGGGCCCGAAAGTCAGCCCCAGCATTTT

V: TRBV18
size: -
J: TRBJ2-2
D: TRBD2
CDR3: CASSPGLAGAATGELFF
DNA: TGTGCCAGCTCACCCGGACTAGCGGGAGCGGCCACCGGGGAGCTGTTTTTT

V: TRBV18
size: -
J: TRBJ2-2
D: -
CDR3: CASSPGEENTGELFF
DNA: TGTGCCAGCTCACCAGGGGAGGAAAACACCGGGGAGCTGTTTTTT

V: TRBV7-2
size: -
J: TRBJ2-1
D: TRBD1
CDR3: CASSQDRSEQFF
DNA: TGTGCCAGCAGCCAGGACAGGTCGGAGCAGTTCTTC

V: TRBV3-1/TRBV3-2
size: -
J: TRBJ1-5
D: -
CDR3: CASSQAGEGNQPQHF
DNA: TGTGCCAGCAGCCAAGCGGGGGAGGGCAATCAGCCCCAGCATTTT

V: TRBV6-1
size: -
J: TRBJ2-3
D: -
CDR3: CASSEARGSTDTQYF
DNA: TGTGCCAGCAGTGAAGCCCGCGGGAGCACAGATACGCAGTATTTT

V: TRBV11-2
size: -
J: TRBJ2-1
D: TRBD2
CDR3: CASSLGWGSGHYNEQFF
DNA: TGTGCCAGCAGCTTAGGGTGGGGTAGCGGGCACTACAATGAGCAGTTCTTC

V: TRBV30
size: -
J: TRBJ2-2
D: -
CDR3: CAWSILGAPGELFF
DNA: TGTGCCTGGAGCATCTTGGGGGCCCCCGGGGAGCTGTTTTTT

V: TRBV19
size: -
J: TRBJ1-2
D: -
CDR3: CASSSGNYGYTF
DNA: TGTGCCAGTAGTTCGGGTAACTATGGCTACACCTTC

V: TRBV27
size: -
J: TRBJ2-1
D: -
CDR3: CASSLSGSSYNEQFF
DNA: TGTGCCAGCAGTTTATCAGGGAGCTCCTACAATGAGCAGTTCTTC

V: TRBV4-1
size: -
J: TRBJ1-6
D: TRBD1
CDR3: CASGNLQGVGTLHF
DNA: TGCGCCAGCGGTAATTTACAGGGGGTAGGTACCCTCCACTTT

V: TRBV19
size: -
J: TRBJ1-5
D: TRBD1
CDR3: CASSITGVNQPQHF
DNA: TGTGCCAGTAGTATAACAGGGGTGAATCAGCCCCAGCATTTT

V: TRBV12-5
size: -
J: TRBJ1-4
D: TRBD1
CDR3: CASGLDTQGATNEKLFF
DNA: TGTGCTAGTGGTTTGGATACACAGGGGGCAACTAATGAAAAACTGTTTTTT

V: TRBV19
size: -
J: TRBJ1-2
D: -
CDR3: CASSIGGGNGYTF
DNA: TGTGCCAGTAGTATCGGTGGAGGAAATGGCTACACCTTC

V: TRBV15
size: -
J: TRBJ1-1
D: -
CDR3: CATSHRAGTEAFF
DNA: TGTGCCACCAGCCACAGGGCAGGCACTGAAGCTTTCTTT

V: TRBV28
size: -
J: TRBJ2-3
D: -
CDR3: CASSSYVREIGTDTQYF
DNA: TGTGCCAGCAGTTCCTACGTACGGGAGATTGGCACAGATACGCAGTATTTT

V: TRBV27
size: -
J: TRBJ2-1
D: -
CDR3: CASSLNLGDSTYNEQFF
DNA: TGTGCCAGCAGTTTAAATCTCGGGGACTCAACCTACAATGAGCAGTTCTTC

V: TRBV10-3
size: -
J: TRBJ2-1
D: -
CDR3: CAIQGKFNEQFF
DNA: TGTGCCATCCAGGGAAAATTCAATGAGCAGTTCTTC

V: TRBV6-5
size: -
J: TRBJ2-7
D: -
CDR3: CASSYPLNSGEQYF
DNA: TGTGCCAGCAGTTACCCCCTTAACAGCGGGGAGCAGTACTTC

V: TRBV2
size: few
J: TRBJ2-5
D: -
CDR3: CASTGVGGRLGETQYF
DNA: TGTGCCAGCACCGGGGTGGGTGGGAGATTAGGAGAGACCCAGTACTTC

V: TRBV5-3
size: -
J: TRBJ2-6
D: -
CDR3: CARSEQISGANVLTF
DNA: TGTGCCAGAAGCGAACAAATCTCTGGGGCCAACGTCCTGACTTTC

V: TRBV9
size: -
J: TRBJ1-6
D: -
CDR3: CASSVGQANSPLHF
DNA: TGTGCCAGCAGCGTGGGACAAGCGAATTCACCCCTCCACTTT

V: TRBV19
size: few
J: TRBJ2-1
D: -
CDR3: CASSLSVSYNEQFF
DNA: TGTGCCAGTAGTTTGAGCGTCTCCTACAATGAGCAGTTCTTC

V: TRBV12-5
size: -
J: TRBJ1-1
D: -
CDR3: CASGSDISKAFF
DNA: TGTGCTAGTGGTTCCGACATCTCGAAAGCTTTCTTT

V: TRBV27
size: -
J: TRBJ2-3
D: -
CDR3: CASSRGGTTDTQYF
DNA: TGTGCCAGCAGTAGAGGGGGTACCACAGATACGCAGTATTTT